The 16 T cell receptor beta chains below all came from one sample that was sequenced in a study of T cells in Graves' hyperthyroidism and ophthalmopathy. Amplified regions were TCR beta CDR3 sequences from RNA transcripts. RT-PCR in the first round (using the HTBI primer set) targeted the TCR CDR3. Via MiXCR, TCRdb re-called the multiplex PCR reads, giving one row per CDR3 protein. This table holds hundreds of thousands of distinct CDR3 sequences, just under 45% found once. The sample taken for sequencing was peripheral blood or thyroid tissue (not recorded which). Receptors were obtained from an adult man with Graves' disease, either hyperthyroidism or ophthalmopathy (not recorded which).

This clonotype has at least ten counts. The V and J genes are TRBV24-1 and TRBJ2-5; 11 nucleotides match TRBD1. With 10 bases clipped from V and 5 bases from J, the junction kept 14 bases outside the gene matches. The CDR3 is 16 amino acids. Germline CDR1 is KGHDR and CDR2 is SFDVKD. The CDR3 region is CATSIGTGGFGETQYF. DNA for the CDR3: TGTGCCACATCAATTGGGACAGGGGGGTTCGGTGAGACCCAGTACTTC.

As for this clonotype: Since a much larger clone is just one base distant, this may be a read error. This chain uses TRBV10-3 with TRBJ1-3, with D perhaps TRBD1 (6 bases). The CDR3 has 16 amino acids. Germline V gene data show CDR1 as ENHRY and CDR2 as SYGVKD. The CDR3 here is CAISPQDSISGSTIYF. For the CDR3, the DNA is TGTGCCATCAGTCCTCAGGACAGTATCTCTGGAAGCACCATATATTTT.

The rearrangement uses TRBV7-4 and TRBJ1-4, with 7 bases matching TRBD1. This CDR3 is 16 amino acids long. Germline trimming cut 3 bases from V and 6 bases from J; bases unmatched to any gene: 10. Germline values: CDR1 SGHVT, CDR2 SQSDAQ. CDR3 nucleotide sequence: TGTGCCAGCAGCTTTAACAGGGGACTCCTGGATGAAAAACTGTTTTTT. This encodes CASSFNRGLLDEKLFF.

This clonotype showed up just a few times. This chain connects TRBV2 to TRBJ2-2; D is unresolved. CDR3 length equals 13 residues. With 7 bases removed from V and 2 bases from J, the gap between germline ends came to 8 bases. Germline CDR1 reads SNHLY; CDR2 reads FYNNEI. The chain's CDR3 is CASTYINTGELFF. CDR3 bases: TGTGCCAGCACCTATATTAACACCGGGGAGCTGTTTTTT.

V gene TRBV12-3 or TRBV12-4 combines with J gene TRBJ1-1; a possible D gene is TRBD1 (6 bases). Trimming pared 5 bases from V and 5 bases from J, leaving 12 bases between. The CDR3 totals 13 residues. CDR3 DNA sequence: TGTGCCAGCAGTCCGGGGGCTGTGACTGAAGCTTTCTTT. It specifies CASSPGAVTEAFF.

This chain uses TRBV7-2 with TRBJ1-6, with a weak D call TRBD1 (5 bases). This CDR3 contains 15 residues. CDR1 and CDR2 from the germline V gene are SGHTA and FQGNSA. Trimming removed 11 bases at V and 7 bases at J, with 21 bases between. This CDR3 reads CAWSRLQVRNSPLHF. The CDR3 DNA reads TGTGCCTGGAGTCGGCTACAGGTCCGCAATTCACCCCTCCACTTT.

V is TRBV11-2 and J is TRBJ1-4; D perhaps matches TRBD1 (6 bases). Germline values: CDR1 SGHAT, CDR2 FQNNGV. The CDR3 is made up of 15 amino acids. V lost 6 bases and J lost 8, with 19 bases in between. The CDR3 nucleotides are TGTGCCAGCAGTACCTCGGGGGGGCAGTCGGAAAAACTGTTTTTT. Encoded protein: CASSTSGGQSEKLFF.

V is TRBV7-9 and J is TRBJ2-4; D is possibly TRBD1 (5 bases). The CDR3 is made up of 13 amino acids. Germline V gives CDR1 SEHNR, CDR2 FQNEAQ (reference sequence). V lost 3 bases, J lost 6 bases, and 9 bases lay in between. This chain's CDR3 is CASSLGQTNIQYF. CDR3 sequence (DNA): TGTGCCAGCAGCTTGGGGCAGACAAACATTCAGTACTTC.

V and J are TRBV7-9 and TRBJ2-7; maybe TRBD1 (5 bases). The CDR3 is 15 residues long. The germline V and J ends were trimmed by 5 bases and 2 bases, with 16 bases remaining between them. The V gene's germline CDR1 is SEHNR and CDR2 FQNEAQ (reference sequence). CDR3 in amino acids: CASSPETRVTYEQYF. CDR3 bases: TGTGCCAGCAGCCCAGAGACCAGGGTCACCTACGAGCAGTACTTC.

This clonotype was seen only a few times. One junction end disagrees with the germline gene, perhaps due to a read error. CDR3 bases: TGTGCCATCAGTGAGTTTGACAGGAACAATGAAGCTTTCTTT. Translation gives CAISEFDRNNEAFF. The chain employs TRBV10-3 and TRBJ1-1; possible D gene TRBD1, 6 bases. CDR3 length equals 14 residues. Per the germline V gene, CDR1 is ENHRY and CDR2 is SYGVKD.

J is TRBJ2-7 and V is TRBV13; TRBD2 matches at 15 bases. The V gene end was trimmed by 4 bases and the J gene end by 0 bases; junction bases not matched to a gene: 7. The CDR3 is 18 residues long. The germline V gene encodes CDR1 PRHDT and CDR2 FYEKMQ (reference sequence). CDR3 loop: CASSSVPGLAGGSYEQYF. CDR3 coding DNA: TGTGCCAGCAGCTCTGTACCGGGACTAGCGGGAGGCTCCTACGAGCAGTACTTC.

This chain uses TRBV29-1 with TRBJ1-4, with D possibly TRBD1 on 5 matching bases. V shed 5 bases and J shed 0 bases, with 10 bases lying between them. Germline values: CDR1 SQVTM, CDR2 ANQGSEA. This CDR3 is built from 14 residues. In DNA form, the CDR3 reads TGCAGCGTTCAAGGGGCCGCAACTAATGAAAAACTGTTTTTT. Translating gives CSVQGAATNEKLFF.

This clonotype was recorded at least ten times. The chain joins TRBV7-9 to TRBJ2-7; D perhaps matches TRBD2 (6 bases). The CDR3 has 14 amino acids. Deletions cut 0 bases from V and 5 bases from J, with 11 bases between. Looked up from germline, CDR1 is SEHNR and CDR2 is FQNEAQ (reference sequence). CDR3 coding DNA: TGTGCCAGCAGCTTAGCGGGGGGAAGGGACGAGCAGTACTTC. It encodes CASSLAGGRDEQYF.

This clonotype was observed at least ten times. V is TRBV10-3 and J is TRBJ1-6, with 9 bases lining up with TRBD1. V gave up 5 bases and J gave up 7 bases; unmatched junction bases: 3. CDR1 ENHRY and CDR2 SYGVKD come from the germline V gene. This CDR3 has 14 residues. The CDR3 sequence is CAISTTGGNSPLHF. CDR3 in DNA: TGTGCCATCAGTACGACAGGGGGAAATTCACCCCTCCACTTT.

The CDR3 DNA follows: TGTGCCAGCAGCTTCGGACAGAATTTGAACACTGAAGCTTTCTTT. This encodes CASSFGQNLNTEAFF. The chain recombines TRBV5-5 with TRBJ1-1; D possibly corresponds to TRBD1 (6 bases). The CDR3 runs 15 residues. The V and J ends lost 2 bases and 0 bases respectively, with 11 bases between them. The germline V gene has CDR1 SGHKS and CDR2 YYEKEE (reference sequence). Looking up the rest from reference TRBV5-5 and TRBJ1-1 gives the full variable domain: DAGVTQSPTHLIKTRGQQVTLRCSPISGHKSVSWYQQVLGQGPQFIFQYYEKEERGRGNFPDRFSARQFPNYSSELNVNALLLGDSALYLCASSFGQNLNTEAFFGQGTRLTVV.

The rearrangement uses TRBV7-9 and TRBJ1-3; unclear D gene. The germline V and J ends were trimmed by 5 bases and 0 bases, with 11 bases remaining between them. Germline values: CDR1 SEHNR, CDR2 FQNEAQ (reference sequence). The CDR3 has 15 amino acids. CDR3 sequence: CASSVDGISGNTIYF. CDR3 nucleotide sequence: TGTGCCAGCAGCGTCGACGGGATCTCTGGAAACACCATATATTTT.